The 32 T cell receptor beta chains given below trace back to one sample, sequenced in a study of CD8 T cells in ankylosing spondylitis. Study-wide findings and caveats: Within ankylosing spondylitis blood, a TCR beta motif made up of eight or nine highly homologous variants appeared to be characteristic.

The antigens these receptors bind are not known. TCRdb fed the 5' RACE reads into MiXCR, producing one record per CDR3 protein. The sample includes fewer than 550,000 distinct CDR3 sequences, approximately 5.3% of them seen just once. Sequencing used blood, either unsorted or a sorted T cell fraction (not recorded which). The receptors originated from a male donor with ankylosing spondylitis.

This clonotype was seen repeatedly, ten times or more. The chain couples TRBV18 to TRBJ1-5; no reliable D call. The CDR3 length is 14 residues. CDR1 is KGHSH and CDR2 is LQKENI in the germline V gene. Trimming took off 2 bases at V and 3 bases at J, with 8 bases between the two ends. CDR3: CASSPGLINQPQHF. In nucleotides, the CDR3 is TGTGCCAGCTCACCAGGCCTTATCAATCAGCCCCAGCATTTT. The entire variable domain, with the rest obtained from reference TRBV18 and TRBJ1-5, is as follows: NAGVMQNPRHLVRRRGQEARLRCSPMKGHSHVYWYRQLPEEGLKFMVYLQKENIIDESGMPKERFSAEFPKEGPSILRIQQVVRGDSAAYFCASSPGLINQPQHFGDGTRLSIL.

This clonotype has only one observation. CDR3: CASRSGHLYGYTF. The CDR3 nucleotides are TGTGCAAGTCGTTCGGGACACCTCTATGGCTACACCTTC. V and J are TRBV12-2 and TRBJ1-2; the table's TRBD1 call for D was not verified on the DNA. TRBV12-2 is given as a pseudogene. This CDR3 comprises 13 residues.

This clonotype was seen a handful of times. The chain uses TRBV12-3 or TRBV12-4 and TRBJ1-1; weak D call: TRBD1 (5 bases). The ends were cut back, 2 bases at V and 11 bases at J, with 12 bases in the middle. The CDR3 runs 12 residues. CDR3 coding DNA: TGTGCCAGCAGTTTAACGGGGCGAAGGGCTTTCTTT. Translation gives CASSLTGRRAFF.

There are many counts of this clonotype. The gene calls are TRBV5-5 and TRBJ2-3; tentative D call: TRBD2 (6 bases). The V gene lost 3 bases and the J gene lost 2 bases, with 19 bases spanning the gap. Germline V CDR1 and CDR2: SGHKS, YYEKEE (reference sequence). The CDR3 totals 17 residues. The CDR3 nucleotides read TGTGCCAGCAGCTCCGCCGGGGACTCCACATTCACAGATACGCAGTATTTT. This codes for CASSSAGDSTFTDTQYF.

The sample holds many counts of this clonotype. V gene TRBV20-1 combines with J gene TRBJ2-5, with 8 bases identical to TRBD1. CDR3 length equals 12 residues. Germline loops: CDR1 DFQATT, CDR2 SNEGSKA (reference sequence). V was clipped by 5 bases and J by 4 bases; unmatched bases: 3. CDR3 region: CSAETGVETQYF. CDR3 in DNA: TGCAGTGCTGAGACAGGGGTAGAGACCCAGTACTTC.

This clonotype was detected many times. The chain joins TRBV5-6 to TRBJ1-1; D unresolved. There are 15 residues in the CDR3. V was shortened by 2 bases and J by 4 bases, with 15 bases between the two germline ends. Germline CDR1 reads SGHDT; CDR2 reads YYEEEE. CDR3 sequence: CASSFAGLSGTEAFF. CDR3 DNA sequence: TGTGCCAGCAGCTTCGCCGGCTTGTCAGGCACTGAAGCTTTCTTT. The whole variable domain, remainder taken from reference TRBV5-6 and TRBJ1-1, is DAGVTQSPTHLIKTRGQQVTLRCSPKSGHDTVSWYQQALGQGPQFIFQYYEEEERQRGNFPDRFSGHQFPNYSSELNVNALLLGDSALYLCASSFAGLSGTEAFFGQGTRLTVV.

This clonotype was counted ten times or more. This chain connects TRBV10-3 to TRBJ2-3, with D unclear. The CDR3 totals 14 residues. Germline V gives CDR1 ENHRY, CDR2 SYGVKD. Trimming took 4 bases from V and 2 from J, leaving 10 bases between them. CDR3 residues: CAISVKVLTDTQYF. DNA for the CDR3: TGTGCCATCAGTGTCAAGGTTCTCACAGATACGCAGTATTTT.

This clonotype occurred many times. The genes are TRBV18 and TRBJ1-5; D gene uncertain. CDR1 is KGHSH and CDR2 is LQKENI in the germline V gene. Trimming left V 5 bases short and J 2 bases short, with 4 bases between. There are 12 residues in the CDR3. CDR3: CASSNGNQPQHF. The CDR3 DNA is TGTGCCAGCTCAAACGGCAATCAGCCCCAGCATTTT.

V and J are TRBV29-1 and TRBJ1-2; perhaps TRBD1 as D (6 bases). V was cut by 6 bases and J by 5 bases, with 13 bases left in between. Per the germline V gene, CDR1 is SQVTM and CDR2 is ANQGSEA. The CDR3 consists of 12 residues. In DNA, the CDR3 is TGCAGCGTGGAGACAGGTGGATATGGCTACACCTTC. This translates into CSVETGGYGYTF.

This clonotype was detected many times. The chain links TRBV29-1 to TRBJ2-7, with 8 bases matching TRBD2. CDR1 and CDR2 (germline): SQVTM, ANQGSEA. With V trimmed by 1 base and J by 5 bases, 4 bases remained unmatched. The CDR3 has 13 residues. The CDR3: CSVEGPTSDEQYF. Here the CDR3 DNA reads TGCAGCGTTGAAGGCCCGACTAGCGACGAGCAGTACTTC.

This clonotype occurred many times. V and J are TRBV4-2 and TRBJ1-5; D gene unclear. The CDR3 is 13 amino acids. Trimming removed 4 bases at V and 2 bases at J, with 6 bases between. CDR1 and CDR2 from the germline V gene are LGHNA and YNFKEQ. In nucleotides, the CDR3 is TGTGCCAGCAGCCGATTGCGCAATCAGCCCCAGCATTTT. It encodes CASSRLRNQPQHF.

The chain links TRBV6-1 to TRBJ2-2; tentative D call: TRBD1 (6 bases). Germline V gives CDR1 MNHNS, CDR2 SASEGT. The CDR3 runs 16 residues. V lost 4 bases, J lost 0 bases, and 12 bases lay in between. The DNA for the CDR3 is TGTGCCAGCAGTGCTCAGGGGCAGGCGAACACCGGGGAGCTGTTTTTT. Translated, it gives CASSAQGQANTGELFF.

This clonotype was recorded at least ten times. The chain has TRBV9 and TRBJ2-3, with D perhaps matching TRBD1 (5 bases). The CDR3 has 17 amino acids. The germline V and J ends were trimmed by 4 bases and 0 bases, with 18 bases remaining between them. Germline values: CDR1 SGDLS, CDR2 YYNGEE. CDR3 sequence reads: CASSPWGGNPSTDTQYF. In DNA, the CDR3 is TGTGCCAGCAGCCCGTGGGGCGGAAACCCTAGCACAGATACGCAGTATTTT.

This clonotype was found many times. The chain links TRBV6-1 to TRBJ1-5; D might be TRBD1 (6 bases). The CDR3 contains 15 residues. Germline CDR1 and CDR2: MNHNS and SASEGT. V was trimmed by 7 bases and J by 6 bases, leaving 19 bases between them. CDR3 amino acids: CASNPDPGVGQPQHF. For the CDR3, the DNA is TGTGCCAGCAACCCCGATCCAGGGGTAGGTCAGCCCCAGCATTTT.

This chain connects TRBV5-1 to TRBJ1-1, with D maybe TRBD1 (5 bases). Germline values: CDR1 SGHRS, CDR2 YFSETQ. CDR3 size: 14 residues. Trimming cost V 4 bases and J 7 bases, with 17 bases left between them. CDR3 sequence reads: CASSLTYRSGEAFF. In DNA, the CDR3 is TGCGCCAGCAGCCTCACCTACAGGAGCGGTGAAGCTTTCTTT.

This clonotype appeared many times. The rearrangement links TRBV7-9 to TRBJ2-5, with 9 bases aligning to TRBD2. The V segment lost 2 bases and the J segment 5 bases; nucleotides outside the gene matches: 12. Germline assignment: CDR1 SEHNR and CDR2 FQNEAQ (reference sequence). The CDR3 is made up of 17 amino acids. CDR3 in DNA: TGTGCCAGCAGCTTAAGTCCGCGGGAGGGCCGGGTGGAGACCCAGTACTTC. Translated: CASSLSPREGRVETQYF.

Ten or more counts support this clonotype. This chain joins TRBV20-1 and TRBJ2-7, with TRBD2 identical over 9 bases. V gave up 0 bases and J gave up 5 bases; unmatched junction bases: 11. CDR1 and CDR2 from the germline V gene are DFQATT and SNEGSKA (reference sequence). The CDR3 runs 16 residues. CDR3 bases: TGCAGTGCTAGAGATCCGGGCGGGAGGGCCGGAGACGAGCAGTACTTC. Its translation: CSARDPGGRAGDEQYF.

This clonotype was recorded many times. The chain combines TRBV20-1 with TRBJ2-7; D not resolved. From germline, CDR1 is DFQATT and CDR2 SNEGSKA (reference sequence). This CDR3 is 12 amino acids long. Trimming took 1 base from V and 3 from J, leaving 7 bases between them. CDR3 protein: CSARGSLYEQYF. Here the CDR3 DNA reads TGCAGTGCTAGAGGGTCACTCTACGAGCAGTACTTC.

About this clonotype: At one of its ends the junction is not consistent with the germline gene, which may arise from a read error. This chain links TRBV7-7 with TRBJ2-1; 9 bases map to TRBD1. CDR3 length: 13 residues. Germline CDR1 reads SSHAT; CDR2 reads FNYEAQ (reference sequence). The CDR3 reads CASSRDRVNEQFF. The CDR3 nucleotides read TGTGCTAGCAGCCGGGACAGGGTTAATGAGCAGTTCTTC.

This clonotype was seen ten or more times. The gene calls are TRBV7-8 and TRBJ1-6, with TRBD1 as a possible D gene (6 bases). CDR3 length: 13 residues. In germline, CDR1 is SGHVS, CDR2 FQNEAQ. V shed 10 bases and J shed 6 bases, with 13 bases lying between them. The CDR3 region is CAIATGPNSPLHF. In DNA, the CDR3 is TGTGCCATCGCAACAGGGCCTAATTCACCCCTCCACTTT. The whole variable domain, filled in from reference TRBV7-8 and TRBJ1-6, reads GAGVSQSPRYKVAKRGQDVALRCDPISGHVSLFWYQQALGQGPEFLTYFQNEAQLDKSGLPSDRFFAERPEGSVSTLKIQRTQQEDSAVYLCAIATGPNSPLHFGNGTRLTVT.

This clonotype was counted ten times or more. CDR3 residues: CSVVALAGGLEQFF. DNA of the CDR3: TGCAGCGTTGTCGCGCTAGCGGGAGGTTTAGAGCAGTTCTTC. The chain combines TRBV29-1 with TRBJ2-1, with 11 nucleotides matching TRBD2. CDR1 SQVTM and CDR2 ANQGSEA come from the germline V gene. The V segment lost 4 bases and the J segment 10 bases; nucleotides outside the gene matches: 9. CDR3 length equals 14 residues.

This clonotype has a count of ten or more. J is TRBJ2-5 and V is TRBV20-1; tentative D call: TRBD2 (7 bases). CDR3 length: 13 amino acids. Germline V gene data show CDR1 as DFQATT and CDR2 as SNEGSKA (reference sequence). The V end lost 7 bases, the J end lost 5 bases, and 17 bases lay between the germline ends. Written as DNA, the CDR3 is TGCAGTGTTCCGAGGGGGGAGGGTGAGACCCAGTACTTC. It codes for CSVPRGEGETQYF.

This clonotype was seen a few times. The J gene is TRBJ2-7, the V gene TRBV11-2; 9 nucleotides line up with TRBD2. The CDR3 spans 14 residues. J gave up 0 bases and V 9 bases, and 6 bases lay outside the gene matches. Germline V gene sequence: CDR1 SGHAT, CDR2 FQNNGV. The DNA for the CDR3 is TGTGCCAGTCGCGCGACTAGCGGCTCCTACGAGCAGTACTTC. Protein product: CASRATSGSYEQYF. Together with reference TRBV11-2 and TRBJ2-7, the CDR3 gives the full variable domain: EAGVAQSPRYKIIEKRQSVAFWCNPISGHATLYWYQQILGQGPKLLIQFQNNGVVDDSQLPKDRFSAERLKGVDSTLKIQPAKLEDSAVYLCASRATSGSYEQYFGPGTRLTVT.

This clonotype was recorded at least ten times. The V and J genes are TRBV20-1 and TRBJ1-2; TRBD1 is a possible D gene (5 bases). CDR1 and CDR2 (germline): DFQATT, SNEGSKA (reference sequence). Trimming took off 0 bases at V and 0 bases at J, with 5 bases between the two ends. This CDR3 contains 13 residues. The CDR3 nucleotides read TGCAGTGCTAGAGAGGGGGCTAACTATGGCTACACCTTC. The encoded protein is CSAREGANYGYTF.

Many counts were recorded for this clonotype. In DNA, the CDR3 is TGCGCCAGCAGCCAAGAGTCACCTGGACAGTTCGCTGGGAAAAACATTCAGTACTTC. Its translation: CASSQESPGQFAGKNIQYF. J is TRBJ2-4 and V is TRBV4-3; tentatively, D is TRBD1 (6 bases). Germline V gene sequence: CDR1 LGHNA, CDR2 YSLEER. The V gene lost 0 bases and the J gene lost 4 bases, with 22 bases spanning the gap. The CDR3 is 19 amino acids.

This clonotype was picked up many times. The chain joins TRBV27 to TRBJ1-2; D is perhaps TRBD1 (6 bases). V was shortened by 6 bases and J by 4 bases, with 15 bases between the two germline ends. CDR3 length equals 14 residues. Germline-derived CDR1 and CDR2 are MNHEY and SMNVEV (reference sequence). The CDR3 spells CASSPAGQLYGYTF. CDR3 nucleotide sequence: TGTGCCAGCAGCCCAGCGGGACAACTCTATGGCTACACCTTC.

This clonotype was counted at least ten times. The chain uses TRBV7-2 and TRBJ2-3; D possibly corresponds to TRBD2 (5 bases). CDR3 size: 13 residues. Looked up from germline, CDR1 is SGHTA and CDR2 is FQGNSA. Trimming took 5 bases from V and 6 from J, leaving 12 bases between them. CDR3 region: CASSPSWEDTQYF. CDR3 bases: TGTGCCAGCAGCCCCAGTTGGGAGGATACGCAGTATTTT.

Ten or more counts support this clonotype. The V call is TRBV5-1, the J call TRBJ2-2, with D unresolved. This CDR3 spans 15 amino acids. V was shortened by 0 bases and J by 6 bases, with 12 bases between the two germline ends. Germline V CDR1 and CDR2: SGHRS, YFSETQ. This chain's CDR3 is CASSLAALGPGELFF. The CDR3 DNA reads as TGCGCCAGCAGCTTGGCGGCACTGGGCCCCGGGGAGCTGTTTTTT.

Many counts were recorded for this clonotype. The rearrangement links TRBV4-1 to TRBJ1-6, with D maybe TRBD1 (5 bases). Trimming took 4 bases from V and 14 from J, leaving 27 bases between them. The CDR3 consists of 17 residues. CDR1 is MGHRA, CDR2 YSYEKL, per germline. DNA of the CDR3: TGCGCCAGCAGCCCCCCAGGAGGGGCCCACTATAATTCGGCCCTCCACTTT. Protein product: CASSPPGGAHYNSALHF.

This clonotype was seen ten or more times. The chain links TRBV11-2 to TRBJ2-3, with D possibly called TRBD1 or TRBD2 (6 bases each). The germline V gene has CDR1 SGHAT and CDR2 FQNNGV. The V end was cut by 10 bases, the J end by 4 bases, with 15 bases between. The CDR3 contains 13 residues. The CDR3 region is CATSRGVPDTQYF. The CDR3, as DNA: TGTGCCACCTCGAGGGGGGTACCAGATACGCAGTATTTT.

The chain carries TRBV4-1 and TRBJ1-5, with D unclear. Deletions cut 1 base from V and 7 bases from J, with 11 bases between. CDR3 length: 14 residues. Germline lookup yields CDR1 MGHRA and CDR2 YSYEKL. The CDR3 sequence: CASSQVPGVQPQHF. Here the CDR3 DNA reads TGCGCCAGCAGCCAAGTCCCCGGGGTGCAGCCCCAGCATTTT.

The chain carries TRBV6-1 and TRBJ2-3, with 10 bases that match TRBD2. Germline CDR1 and CDR2: MNHNS and SASEGT. The length of the CDR3 is 16 residues. The J segment lost 0 bases and the V segment lost 4 bases, leaving 4 bases of the junction unmatched. The CDR3 DNA sequence: TGTGCCAGCAGTGTCAGCGGGGGGGCTAGCACAGATACGCAGTATTTT. Its translation is CASSVSGGASTDTQYF.